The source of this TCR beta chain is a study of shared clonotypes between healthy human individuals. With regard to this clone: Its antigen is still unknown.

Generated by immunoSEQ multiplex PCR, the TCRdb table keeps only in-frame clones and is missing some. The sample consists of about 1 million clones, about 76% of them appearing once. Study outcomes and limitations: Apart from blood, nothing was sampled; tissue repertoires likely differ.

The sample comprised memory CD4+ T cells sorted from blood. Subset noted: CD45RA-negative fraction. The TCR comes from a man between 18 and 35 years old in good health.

DNA for the CDR3: TGTGCCAGTAGCAGGACAGCCAAGGATCAGCCCCAGCATTTT. It specifies CASSRTAKDQPQHF. This sequence joins TRBV19 and TRBJ1-5; D may be TRBD1 (6 bases). The germline CDR1 and CDR2 sequences are LNHDA and SQIVND (reference sequence). This CDR3 has 14 residues. Deletions cut 6 bases from V and 5 bases from J, with 14 bases between.